These 25 T cell receptor beta chains came from one sample sequenced in a study of blood T cell repertoires in COVID-19. The table came from immunoSEQ multiplex PCR; TCRdb's copy has only in-frame clones and leaves some out. The table has about 210,000 clones, approximately 85% seen once. Source material: peripheral blood. The receptors come from a man between 45 and 60 years old with COVID-19, enrolled during active disease.

This clone has more than one count but fewer than ten. The V gene is TRBV4-3, the J gene TRBJ2-7, with 7 bases fitting TRBD1. This CDR3 comprises 14 residues. Germline V gives CDR1 LGHNA, CDR2 YSLEER. V lost 3 bases to trimming and J lost 3 bases; unmatched junction nucleotides: 5. The CDR3 sequence is CASSHRDRGYEQYF. CDR3 nucleotide sequence: TGCGCCAGCAGCCACCGGGACAGAGGCTACGAGCAGTACTTC.

The chain uses TRBV3-1 (or the pseudogene TRBV3-2) and TRBJ1-2, with a weak D call TRBD1 (5 bases). The CDR3 spans 14 residues. V was cut by 3 bases and J by 4 bases, with 12 bases left in between. Germline values: CDR1 LGHDT, CDR2 YNNKEL (reference sequence). The CDR3 is CASSQRDQGYGYTF. The DNA of the CDR3 is TGTGCCAGCAGCCAGCGGGACCAGGGCTATGGCTACACCTTC.

This clone was seen only once. The chain couples TRBV7-9 to TRBJ2-3; no firm D call. Looked up from germline, CDR1 is SEHNR and CDR2 is FQNEAQ (reference sequence). CDR3 length equals 15 residues. V was trimmed by 5 bases and J by 2 bases, leaving 14 bases between them. Written as DNA, the CDR3 is TGTGCCAGCAGCCCCCCGTGGAGCGACACAGATACGCAGTATTTT. It specifies CASSPPWSDTDTQYF.

The gene calls are TRBV13 and TRBJ1-1, with 11 bases that match TRBD1. V gave up 5 bases and J gave up 4 bases; unmatched junction bases: 9. CDR1 is PRHDT, CDR2 FYEKMQ, per germline (reference sequence). The CDR3 contains 16 residues. CDR3 sequence (DNA): TGTGCCAGCAGCCCACGGACAGGGGGCGCCGGCACTGAAGCTTTCTTT. Translated: CASSPRTGGAGTEAFF.

In this sample, this clone turned up once. The chain employs TRBV9 and TRBJ2-1, with 11 bases lining up with TRBD1. The V gene end was trimmed by 3 bases and the J gene end by 7 bases; junction bases not matched to a gene: 9. Germline V gene sequence: CDR1 SGDLS, CDR2 YYNGEE. The CDR3 runs to 16 residues. The CDR3 sequence is CASSDGQGALVNEQFF. DNA for the CDR3: TGTGCCAGCAGCGACGGACAGGGGGCGCTGGTTAATGAGCAGTTCTTC.

The chain recombines TRBV27 with TRBJ1-6; D gene ambiguous. The CDR3 extends over 17 amino acids. V was cut by 6 bases and J by 6 bases, with 21 bases left in between. CDR1 is MNHEY, CDR2 SMNVEV, per germline (reference sequence). CDR3 bases: TGTGCCAGCAGCAGAACCGGGATTCAAGTGGGTAATTCACCCCTCCACTTT. Amino acid sequence: CASSRTGIQVGNSPLHF.

This chain connects TRBV28 to TRBJ2-1; tentatively, D is TRBD1 (5 bases). The ends were cut back, 3 bases at V and 8 bases at J, with 23 bases in the middle. CDR1 MDHEN and CDR2 SYDVKM come from the germline V gene. This CDR3 is 17 amino acids long. In nucleotides, the CDR3 is TGTGCCAGCAGTTTTTTACCTCCCAAGGGGCTTAAGGATGAGCAGTTCTTC. Translating gives CASSFLPPKGLKDEQFF.

The chain links TRBV27 to TRBJ2-6; 7 bases align to TRBD2. This CDR3 is built from 14 residues. Germline-derived CDR1 and CDR2 are MNHEY and SMNVEV (reference sequence). V shed 8 bases, J shed 1 base, and the junction held 2 bases outside the gene matches. CDR3 residues: CASGGGSGANVLTF. The CDR3 nucleotides are TGTGCCAGCGGGGGGGGATCTGGGGCCAACGTCCTGACTTTC. Complete variable domain (other parts from reference TRBV27 and TRBJ2-6): EAQVTQNPRYLITVTGKKLTVTCSQNMNHEYMSWYRQDPGLGLRQIYYSMNVEVTDKGDVPEGYKVSRKEKRNFPLILESPSPNQTSLYFCASGGGSGANVLTFGAGSRLTVL.

The chain couples TRBV25-1 to TRBJ2-5, with TRBD2 matching over 8 bases. The trim removed 8 bases at V and 2 bases at J, leaving 10 bases unmatched. Germline lookup yields CDR1 MGHDK and CDR2 SYGVNS. The CDR3 length is 15 residues. The CDR3 loop is CASGDLAGVQETQYF. The CDR3 coding sequence is TGTGCCAGCGGGGATCTAGCGGGTGTTCAAGAGACCCAGTACTTC.

This clone occurred a few times. The chain combines TRBV7-8 with TRBJ2-7; 10 nucleotides align to TRBD1. The CDR3 spans 15 residues. Germline values: CDR1 SGHVS, CDR2 FQNEAQ. V gave up 5 bases and J gave up 4 bases; unmatched junction bases: 8. The CDR3: CASSARQGARYEQYF. CDR3 nucleotides: TGTGCCAGCAGCGCAAGACAGGGGGCGAGGTACGAGCAGTACTTC.

The chain couples TRBV4-2 to TRBJ2-5; 11 bases map to TRBD2. Germline V gene sequence: CDR1 LGHNA, CDR2 YNFKEQ. This CDR3 is built from 17 residues. V shed 0 bases, J shed 2 bases, and the junction held 5 bases outside the gene matches. CDR3 DNA sequence: TGTGCCAGCAGCCAAGAGGTACTAGCGGGGGCACAAGAGACCCAGTACTTC. It encodes CASSQEVLAGAQETQYF.

V and J are TRBV19 and TRBJ2-1; tentatively, D is TRBD1 (6 bases). There are 13 residues in the CDR3. Per the germline V gene, CDR1 is LNHDA and CDR2 is SQIVND (reference sequence). V was cut by 3 bases and J by 9 bases, with 12 bases left in between. The CDR3 loop reads CASSIQGSAEQFF. The CDR3 DNA follows: TGTGCCAGTAGTATTCAGGGGTCGGCTGAGCAGTTCTTC.

The rearrangement links TRBV4-3 to TRBJ1-4, with 7 bases aligning to TRBD1. V shed 3 bases and J 7 bases; nucleotides not matched to a gene: 14. Germline CDR1 LGHNA, CDR2 YSLEER. The CDR3 contains 17 residues. In nucleotides, the CDR3 is TGCGCCAGCAGCCAGGACCATCCCAGACAGGGAAGTGAAAAACTGTTTTTT. It encodes CASSQDHPRQGSEKLFF.

This clone was picked up one time. V and J are TRBV11-2 and TRBJ2-7, with 9 bases fitting TRBD1. CDR3 length: 15 amino acids. Germline CDR1 is SGHAT and CDR2 is FQNNGV. The trim removed 5 bases at V and 4 bases at J, leaving 9 bases unmatched. CDR3 nucleotide sequence: TGTGCCAGCAGCCCGAACCGGGACAGGGCTTACGAGCAGTACTTC. Its protein product is CASSPNRDRAYEQYF.

This clone was counted between two and nine times. The chain couples TRBV7-9 to TRBJ2-5, with D uncertain. The CDR3 is made up of 12 amino acids. In germline, CDR1 is SEHNR, CDR2 FQNEAQ (reference sequence). The V gene lost 4 bases and the J gene lost 6 bases, with 9 bases spanning the gap. The CDR3 loop is CASSSRSQTQYF. The CDR3 bases are TGTGCCAGCAGCTCCCGGAGCCAGACCCAGTACTTC.

The gene calls are TRBV4-2 and TRBJ1-1; D is undetermined. Trimming removed 0 bases from V and 0 bases from J, with 11 bases in between. Per germline, CDR1 LGHNA and CDR2 YNFKEQ. The CDR3 is 16 residues long. CDR3 DNA sequence: TGTGCCAGCAGCCAAGATGGTGGAGCGATGAACACTGAAGCTTTCTTT. It translates to CASSQDGGAMNTEAFF.

The chain is built from TRBV5-5 and TRBJ2-3; TRBD2 aligns across 8 bases. J lost 4 bases, V lost 4 bases, and 5 bases had no gene match. The CDR3 has 14 amino acids. CDR1 is SGHKS and CDR2 is YYEKEE in the germline V gene (reference sequence). CDR3 amino acids: CASSVSGGSDTQYF. DNA for the CDR3: TGTGCCAGCAGCGTATCGGGGGGGTCAGATACGCAGTATTTT.

The V call is TRBV5-1, the J call TRBJ1-3, with TRBD1 matching over 8 bases. Germline CDR1 reads SGHRS; CDR2 reads YFSETQ. This CDR3 comprises 13 residues. Trimming at V came to 0 bases and at J to 7 bases, leaving 0 bases not matched to a gene. The CDR3 sequence: CASSLDRGNTIYF. CDR3 DNA: TGCGCCAGCAGCTTGGACAGGGGGAACACCATATATTTT.

The rearrangement links TRBV9 to TRBJ1-6, with TRBD1 matching over 7 bases. The trim removed 2 bases at V and 7 bases at J, leaving 3 bases unmatched. This CDR3 comprises 14 residues. Per germline, CDR1 SGDLS and CDR2 YYNGEE. Here the CDR3 reads CASSVGQENSPLHF. CDR3 sequence (DNA): TGTGCCAGCAGCGTCGGACAGGAGAATTCACCCCTCCACTTT. The variable domain in full, completed from reference TRBV9 and TRBJ1-6, reads DSGVTQTPKHLITATGQRVTLRCSPRSGDLSVYWYQQSLDQGLQFLIQYYNGEERAKGNILERFSAQQFPDLHSELNLSSLELGDSALYFCASSVGQENSPLHFGNGTRLTVT.

In its sample, this clone was seen once. The CDR3 bases are TGTGCCAGCAGCTTAGTACTCTCTAATTCACCCCTCCACTTT. It encodes CASSLVLSNSPLHF. This chain uses TRBV7-8 with TRBJ1-6, with unresolved D. Germline CDR1 reads SGHVS; CDR2 reads FQNEAQ. V lost 1 base and J lost 6, with 7 bases in between. The CDR3 consists of 14 residues.

The chain combines TRBV7-9 with TRBJ1-3; 7 nucleotides align to TRBD1. The V segment lost 2 bases and the J segment 7 bases; nucleotides outside the gene matches: 8. CDR1 is SEHNR and CDR2 is FQNEAQ in the germline V gene (reference sequence). This CDR3 is built from 15 residues. CDR3 sequence (DNA): TGTGCCAGCAGCTTATTGACAGGGTGGTCGAACACCATATATTTT. Translated: CASSLLTGWSNTIYF.

This rearrangement joins TRBV19 to TRBJ2-7, with TRBD1 matching over 7 bases. Germline CDR1 reads LNHDA; CDR2 reads SQIVND (reference sequence). The V gene end was trimmed by 1 base and the J gene end by 3 bases; junction bases not matched to a gene: 3. The CDR3 runs 14 residues. Here the CDR3 DNA reads TGTGCCAGTAGTATAGCCCGGGACAGCTACGAGCAGTACTTC. The encoded protein is CASSIARDSYEQYF.

V usage is TRBV21-1 and J usage is TRBJ2-3; the D call TRBD1 from the table was never checked on the DNA. TRBV21-1 is described as a pseudogene. The CDR3 is 16 amino acids. The chain's CDR3 is CASSKEVGGKSDTQYF. The CDR3 DNA reads TGTGCCAGCAGCAAAGAGGTAGGGGGCAAATCAGATACGCAGTATTTT.

The CDR3 is CASSGPGQGKGSSEKPRTYGYTF. In DNA, the CDR3 is TGCGCCAGCAGTGGACCAGGACAGGGAAAGGGGTCGAGCGAAAAACCTAGGACTTATGGCTACACCTTC. The V and J genes are TRBV10-1 and TRBJ1-2, with 8 bases aligning to TRBD1. Trimming removed 4 bases from V and 5 bases from J; junction bases left unmatched: 33. Germline loops: CDR1 WNHNN, CDR2 SYGVQD (reference sequence). This CDR3 has 23 amino acids.

The chain couples TRBV4-2 to TRBJ2-7; 10 bases fit TRBD2. The CDR3 runs 16 residues. Germline V gene lookup returns CDR1 LGHNA and CDR2 YNFKEQ. V dropped 1 base and J dropped 0; count of bases not matched to a gene: 3. CDR3 residues: CASSQGTSGLSYEQYF. CDR3 bases: TGTGCCAGCAGCCAAGGGACTAGCGGCCTCTCCTACGAGCAGTACTTC.